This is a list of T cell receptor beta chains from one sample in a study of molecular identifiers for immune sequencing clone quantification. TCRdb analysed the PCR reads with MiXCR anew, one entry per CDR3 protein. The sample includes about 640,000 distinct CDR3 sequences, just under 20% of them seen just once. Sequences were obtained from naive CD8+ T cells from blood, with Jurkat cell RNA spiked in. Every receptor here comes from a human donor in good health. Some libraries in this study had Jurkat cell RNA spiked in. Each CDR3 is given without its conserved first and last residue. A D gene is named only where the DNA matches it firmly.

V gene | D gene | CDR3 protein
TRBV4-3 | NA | ASSQNVYLTVEAF
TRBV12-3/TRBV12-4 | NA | ASSSTRGRMDSGYT
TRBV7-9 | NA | ASSLAVAVIDNEQF
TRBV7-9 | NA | ASTHPGGVATGEPF
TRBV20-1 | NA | SAPKDSYNEQF
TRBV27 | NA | ASSFSGVDTEAF
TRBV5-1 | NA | ASSPAAGMYEQY
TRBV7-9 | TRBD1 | ASSSQGQGSYNEQF
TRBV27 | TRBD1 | ASSLGRGGTYTQY
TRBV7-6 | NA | ASSLDGSGYYEQY
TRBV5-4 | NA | ASSWAGSHNYGYT
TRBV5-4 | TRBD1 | ASTSGTGGQETQY
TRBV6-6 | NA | ASKTTGNEQY
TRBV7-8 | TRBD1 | ASSYWTGEGDTQY
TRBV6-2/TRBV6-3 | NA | ASSYPSSGFLPQH
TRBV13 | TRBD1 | ASSLTDRDTEAF
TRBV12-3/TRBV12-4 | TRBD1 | ASRQTGGPTNEKLF
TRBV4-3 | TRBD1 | ASSQGTGRNQPQH
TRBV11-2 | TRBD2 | ASSKEGLAGEEQF
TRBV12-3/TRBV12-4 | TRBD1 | ASALQGNQPQH
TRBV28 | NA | ASSTDSPNYGYT
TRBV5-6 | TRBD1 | ASRAGGGDIVEAF
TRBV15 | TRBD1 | AASSDRGGETQY
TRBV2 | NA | ASSEWGPKQPQH
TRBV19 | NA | ASSPYSPASYNEQF
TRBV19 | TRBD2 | ASSIIPSGGLDTQY
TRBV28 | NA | ASSLTNREMNTEAF
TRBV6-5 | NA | ASSYSTTGNTEAF
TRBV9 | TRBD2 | ASSVKIAGRGDTQY
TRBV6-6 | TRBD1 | ASSYSPGQASYEQY
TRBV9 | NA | ASSVGGVQPQH
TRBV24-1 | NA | ATSDLDSLSGANVLT
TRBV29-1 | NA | SVELPGTSSYEQY
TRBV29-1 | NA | SVKLALTDTQY
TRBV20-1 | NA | SARDGMNTEAF
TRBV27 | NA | ASSLGTRYTGTQY
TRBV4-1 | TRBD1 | ASSQMDRDNEQF
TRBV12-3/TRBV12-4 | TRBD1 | ASKPGTAGTGELF
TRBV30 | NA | AWNLYRGDHYGYT
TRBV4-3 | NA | ASSRSADTNTEAF
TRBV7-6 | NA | ASSPVEDTQY
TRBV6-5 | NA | ASSPPRSTEAF
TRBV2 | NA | ASSEFPARPNEKLF
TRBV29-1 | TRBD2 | SVELVGVSGVSYNEQF
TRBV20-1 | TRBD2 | SARGWLAGGQGTDTQY
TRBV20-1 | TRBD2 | SAGEPSGSPGTQY
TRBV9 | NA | ASSASGELF
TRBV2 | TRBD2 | ASSDPSGKYPDTQY
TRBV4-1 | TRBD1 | ASSHSVGQGLQPQH